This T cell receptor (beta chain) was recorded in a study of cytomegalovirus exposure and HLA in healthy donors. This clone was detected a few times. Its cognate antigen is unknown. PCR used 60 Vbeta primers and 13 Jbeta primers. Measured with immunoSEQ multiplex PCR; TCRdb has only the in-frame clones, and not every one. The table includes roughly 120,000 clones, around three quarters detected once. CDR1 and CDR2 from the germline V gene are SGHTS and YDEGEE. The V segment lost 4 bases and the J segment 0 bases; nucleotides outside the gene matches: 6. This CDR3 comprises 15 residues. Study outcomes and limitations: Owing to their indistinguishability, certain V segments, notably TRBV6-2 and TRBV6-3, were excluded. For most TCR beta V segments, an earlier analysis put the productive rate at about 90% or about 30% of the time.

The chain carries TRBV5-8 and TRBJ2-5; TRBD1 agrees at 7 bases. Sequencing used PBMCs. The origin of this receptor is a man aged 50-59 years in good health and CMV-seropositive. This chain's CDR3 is CASSPGTEYQETQYF. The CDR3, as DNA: TGTGCCAGCAGCCCGGGGACAGAGTACCAAGAGACCCAGTACTTC.